This T cell receptor beta chain was observed in a study of shared clonotypes between healthy human individuals. Study-level information: Plates per donor: three CD4 naive, three CD4 memory, two CD8 naive, one CD8 memory. Study-level findings and limits: Enrolling few donors narrowed the genetic and exposure-history diversity that was represented. Across subsets, estimated richness was generally greater for naive than for memory populations.

CDR1 and CDR2 (germline): GTSNPN, SVGIG (reference sequence). The length of the CDR3 is 11 residues. Trimming removed 4 bases from V and 6 bases from J, with 10 bases in between. Clones were read by immunoSEQ multiplex PCR, and TCRdb kept only the in-frame ones, dropping some. Among around 1.4 million clones listed, approximately 98.5% were seen once. Worth noting for this clone: Its target is unknown.

The V call is TRBV30, the J call TRBJ2-7; D possibly corresponds to TRBD1 (6 bases). The sample comprised naive CD4+ T cells sorted from blood. Regarding subset: CD45RA+ positively selected. The receptor comes from a man under 40 in good health. CDR3 coding DNA: TGTGCCTGGACTAGGGGGTCCGAGCAGTACTTC. Its translation: CAWTRGSEQYF.